A selection of T cell receptor beta chains follows, all from one sample in a study of massively parallel sequencing of T cell beta chains. TCRdb reprocessed the 5' RACE reads via MiXCR and lists one record per CDR3 protein. The table lists about 4,200 distinct CDR3 sequences, approximately 40% of them singletons, with roughly 3% in the top ten. The sequenced material came from commercial RNA from peripheral blood pooled from many donors. The receptors stem from a pool of human donors in good health; the sample was commercial RNA pooled from many donors. The CDR3 runs from the conserved cysteine through the conserved F or W. Each record gives: D gene, J gene, clone size, V gene, CDR3 DNA, CDR3 protein. D genes are given only for firm matches. Size is stated for part of the rows, as once, few or many counts, or as a class when the clone is expanded.

d_call: TRBD1
j_call: TRBJ1-5
clone_size: few
v_call: TRBV29-1
cdr3_nt: TGCAGCGTTCTCGGACAGGGGCGAGAACCCCAGCATTTT
cdr3_aa: CSVLGQGREPQHF

d_call: -
j_call: TRBJ2-7
clone_size: few
v_call: TRBV5-1
cdr3_nt: TGCGCCAGCACCCCGACAGGATCCTACGAGCAGTACTTC
cdr3_aa: CASTPTGSYEQYF

d_call: -
j_call: TRBJ2-1
clone_size: -
v_call: TRBV5-1
cdr3_nt: TGCGCCAGCAGCCCCGGGACATCGCACAATGAGCAGTTCTTC
cdr3_aa: CASSPGTSHNEQFF

d_call: TRBD1
j_call: TRBJ2-7
clone_size: -
v_call: TRBV20-1
cdr3_nt: TGCAGTGCTATCGGACAGGCCTACGAGCAGTACTTC
cdr3_aa: CSAIGQAYEQYF

d_call: -
j_call: TRBJ1-6
clone_size: few
v_call: TRBV20-1
cdr3_nt: TGCAGTGCCCTCCAGGGAGGGTTCCCCCTCCACTTT
cdr3_aa: CSALQGGFPLHF

d_call: -
j_call: TRBJ1-1
clone_size: few
v_call: TRBV20-1
cdr3_nt: TGCAGTGCTAGAGCCCCCAACACTGAAGCTTTCTTT
cdr3_aa: CSARAPNTEAFF

d_call: -
j_call: TRBJ1-2
clone_size: few
v_call: TRBV11-3
cdr3_nt: TGTGCCAGCAGCTTAGGGGACTCCCGGGAGGGCTACACCTTC
cdr3_aa: CASSLGDSREGYTF

d_call: -
j_call: TRBJ1-1
clone_size: medium-sized
v_call: TRBV5-1
cdr3_nt: TGCGCCAGCAGCTTGGAGACATCGAACACTGAAGCTTTCTTT
cdr3_aa: CASSLETSNTEAFF

d_call: -
j_call: TRBJ2-7
clone_size: -
v_call: TRBV5-1
cdr3_nt: TGCGCCAGCAGGAATAATACCGTGACCTACGAGCAGTACTTC
cdr3_aa: CASRNNTVTYEQYF

d_call: -
j_call: TRBJ2-3
clone_size: few
v_call: TRBV7-6
cdr3_nt: TGTGCCAGCAGCCGGGGGGATACGCAGTATTTT
cdr3_aa: CASSRGDTQYF

d_call: -
j_call: TRBJ1-2
clone_size: -
v_call: TRBV29-1
cdr3_nt: TGCAGCGCTGACACCTCCTATGGCTACACCTTC
cdr3_aa: CSADTSYGYTF

d_call: -
j_call: TRBJ2-7
clone_size: -
v_call: TRBV10-3
cdr3_nt: TGTGCCATCAGTGACCCCCACGAGCAGTACTTC
cdr3_aa: CAISDPHEQYF

d_call: -
j_call: TRBJ2-1
clone_size: -
v_call: TRBV20-1
cdr3_nt: TGCAGTGCTAAGCGGGCCTCTAGGAATGAGCAGTTCTTC
cdr3_aa: CSAKRASRNEQFF

d_call: TRBD1
j_call: TRBJ1-3
clone_size: -
v_call: TRBV6-2/TRBV6-3
cdr3_nt: TGTGCCAGCAGTTCACAGGGGAAAACTGGAAACACCATATATTTT
cdr3_aa: CASSSQGKTGNTIYF

d_call: TRBD2
j_call: TRBJ2-3
clone_size: few
v_call: TRBV5-1
cdr3_nt: TGCGCCAGCAGCTTGGTGACTAGCCTAAGCACAGATACGCAGTATTTT
cdr3_aa: CASSLVTSLSTDTQYF

d_call: TRBD2
j_call: TRBJ2-1
clone_size: -
v_call: TRBV6-2/TRBV6-3
cdr3_nt: TGTGCCAGCACTCCCCCGGGACTAACGAATGAGCAGTTCTTC
cdr3_aa: CASTPPGLTNEQFF

d_call: TRBD2
j_call: TRBJ2-7
clone_size: -
v_call: TRBV4-2
cdr3_nt: TGTGCCAGCAGCCAACTCGGCGGGAGCGAGCAGTACTTC
cdr3_aa: CASSQLGGSEQYF

d_call: -
j_call: TRBJ1-1
clone_size: -
v_call: TRBV10-3
cdr3_nt: TGTGCCATCAGTGTGCCAGGGAGAGACACTGAAGCTCTCTTT
cdr3_aa: CAISVPGRDTEALF

d_call: TRBD2
j_call: TRBJ2-7
clone_size: -
v_call: TRBV6-2/TRBV6-3
cdr3_nt: TGTGCCAGCAGTTACCTAGCGGGGACCTACGAGCAGTACTTC
cdr3_aa: CASSYLAGTYEQYF

d_call: -
j_call: TRBJ1-1
clone_size: few
v_call: TRBV20-1
cdr3_nt: TGCAGTGCCACGGATTACACTGAAGCTTTCTTT
cdr3_aa: CSATDYTEAFF

d_call: TRBD1
j_call: TRBJ2-5
clone_size: -
v_call: TRBV3-1
cdr3_nt: TGTGCCAGCAGCCCAACAGGGGGCGAGACCCAGTACTTC
cdr3_aa: CASSPTGGETQYF

d_call: -
j_call: TRBJ1-1
clone_size: few
v_call: TRBV6-2/TRBV6-3
cdr3_nt: TGTGCCAGCAGTTACCAGGGATCCACTGAAGCTTTCTTT
cdr3_aa: CASSYQGSTEAFF